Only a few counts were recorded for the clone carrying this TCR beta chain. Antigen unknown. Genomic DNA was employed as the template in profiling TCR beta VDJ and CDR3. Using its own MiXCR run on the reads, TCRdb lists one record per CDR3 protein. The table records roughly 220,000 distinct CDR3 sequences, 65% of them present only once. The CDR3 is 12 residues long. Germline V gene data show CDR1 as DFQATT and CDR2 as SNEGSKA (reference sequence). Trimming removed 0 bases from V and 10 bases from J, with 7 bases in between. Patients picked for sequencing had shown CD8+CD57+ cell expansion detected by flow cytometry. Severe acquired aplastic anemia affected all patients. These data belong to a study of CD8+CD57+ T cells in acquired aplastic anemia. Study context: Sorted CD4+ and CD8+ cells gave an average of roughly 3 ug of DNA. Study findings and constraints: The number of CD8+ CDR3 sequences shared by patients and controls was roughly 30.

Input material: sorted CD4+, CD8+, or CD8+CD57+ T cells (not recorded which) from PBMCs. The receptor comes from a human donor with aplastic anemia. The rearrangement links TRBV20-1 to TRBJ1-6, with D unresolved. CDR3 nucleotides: TGCAGTGCTAGAGATGCAGGCTCACCCCTCCACTTT. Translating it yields CSARDAGSPLHF.